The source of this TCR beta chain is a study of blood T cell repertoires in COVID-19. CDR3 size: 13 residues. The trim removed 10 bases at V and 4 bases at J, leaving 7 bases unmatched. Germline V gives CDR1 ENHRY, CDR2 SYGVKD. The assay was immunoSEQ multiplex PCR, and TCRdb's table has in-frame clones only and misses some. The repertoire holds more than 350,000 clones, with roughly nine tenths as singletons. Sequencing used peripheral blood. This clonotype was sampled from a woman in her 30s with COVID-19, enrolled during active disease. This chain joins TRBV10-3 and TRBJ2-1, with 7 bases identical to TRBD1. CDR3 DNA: TGTGCCACCACCCCGGGACAGTACAATGAGCAGTTCTTC. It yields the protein CATTPGQYNEQFF.